This TCR beta chain was found in a study of T cells in localized non-small cell lung cancer. The protocol was immunoSEQ multiplex PCR, while the TCRdb copy is restricted to in-frame clones and leaves out a portion. Of 6,600 or so clones listed, 50% are singletons. Germline CDR1 is MDHEN and CDR2 is SYDVKM. Trimming at V came to 4 bases and at J to 4 bases, leaving 7 bases not matched to a gene. The CDR3 spans 17 residues. Notes on the study in general: It remains possible that heterogeneity exists, since only one tumor region was sequenced. An association was observed between higher blood T cell density and longer overall survival. Among the top 100 tumor clones, a median around 57 appeared in adjacent lung. Peak T cell clonality was found in uninvolved adjacent lung, exceeding tumor.

Notes on this clone: Its cognate antigen is unknown.

The TCR was taken from a female donor older than 55 with stage I lung adenocarcinoma. The chain recombines TRBV28 with TRBJ2-1; TRBD2 aligns across 13 bases. The material was lymph node tissue, obtained before any cancer treatment. The CDR3 DNA is TGTGCCAGCAGTTCCCAACTAGCGGGAGGGCGTTACAATGAGCAGTTCTTC. This codes for CASSSQLAGGRYNEQFF.